This T cell receptor (beta chain) was recorded in a study of T cell responses to AZD1222 COVID-19 vaccine. Some clones are missing from TCRdb's copy, which holds only in-frame ones; the method was immunoSEQ multiplex PCR. The ten most abundant clones cover approximately 2% of a sample with 150,000 or so clones. The CDR3 is made up of 15 amino acids. CDR1 and CDR2 (germline): SGHTA, FQGTGA. With V trimmed by 5 bases and J by 8 bases, 7 bases remained unmatched. The chain employs TRBV7-3 and TRBJ1-6; TRBD1 matches 9 bases. This receptor was identified in an adult in good health. The sequencing input was peripheral blood. The CDR3 spells CASSRTGGWDSPLHF. CDR3 in DNA: TGTGCCAGCAGCCGAACAGGGGGCTGGGATTCACCCCTCCACTTT. Together with reference TRBV7-3 and TRBJ1-6, the CDR3 gives the full variable domain: GAGVSQTPSNKVTEKGKYVELRCDPISGHTALYWYRQSLGQGPEFLIYFQGTGAADDSGLPNDRFFAVRPEGSVSTLKIQRTERGDSAVYLCASSRTGGWDSPLHFGNGTRLTVT.